Listed here are 5 T cell receptor beta chains from one sample, sequenced in a study of immune evolution from preneoplasia to lung adenocarcinoma. Clones were read by immunoSEQ multiplex PCR, and TCRdb kept only the in-frame ones, dropping some. The sample includes some 5,100 clones, 81% of them seen just once. The sequenced sample consisted of FFPE normal lung tissue adjacent to the tumor. These receptor sequences come from a person between 50 and 70 years old with lung adenocarcinoma.

The V call is TRBV28, the J call TRBJ1-5, with 7 bases identical to TRBD1. V lost 7 bases and J lost 0; bases outside the gene matches: 12. Germline CDR1 reads MDHEN; CDR2 reads SYDVKM. This CDR3 contains 17 residues. CDR3 amino acids: CASTNRDRRYSNQPQHF. DNA of the CDR3: TGTGCCAGCACTAATAGGGACAGACGATATAGCAATCAGCCCCAGCATTTT.

The gene calls are TRBV29-1 and TRBJ1-1; D is ambiguous. In germline, CDR1 is SQVTM, CDR2 ANQGSEA. The CDR3 sequence is 13 residues long. Trimming cost V 4 bases and J 3 bases, with 12 bases left between them. CDR3 nucleotide sequence: TGCAGCGTTGTGTTGCCTTTGGACACTGAAGCTTTCTTT. Protein: CSVVLPLDTEAFF.

The V and J genes are TRBV19 and TRBJ1-5; D gene unclear. Deletions cut 4 bases from V and 11 bases from J, with 9 bases between. CDR1 LNHDA and CDR2 SQIVND come from the germline V gene (reference sequence). CDR3 size: 11 residues. The CDR3 here is CASSNAATQHF. CDR3 DNA sequence: TGTGCCAGTAGTAATGCGGCAACCCAGCATTTT. The full variable domain, completed using reference TRBV19 and TRBJ1-5, is DGGITQSPKYLFRKEGQNVTLSCEQNLNHDAMYWYRQDPGQGLRLIYYSQIVNDFQKGDIAEGYSVSREKKESFPLTVTSAQKNPTAFYLCASSNAATQHFGDGTRLSIL.

This chain uses TRBV6-5 with TRBJ1-5, with D unclear. V was shortened by 4 bases and J by 3 bases, with 7 bases between the two germline ends. CDR1 is MNHEY and CDR2 is SVGAGI in the germline V gene. CDR3 size: 13 residues. CDR3 region: CASSSRDNQPQHF. Written as DNA, the CDR3 is TGTGCCAGCAGTTCCCGGGACAATCAGCCCCAGCATTTT.

The table lists this clone with a few counts. In DNA, the CDR3 is TGTGCCAGCAGCCCCGGGAGAGCGCCCGAGCAGTACTTC. This translates into CASSPGRAPEQYF. V is TRBV5-4 and J is TRBJ2-7; a weak D match, TRBD2 (6 bases). V lost 4 bases, J lost 6 bases, and 14 bases lay in between. Looked up from germline, CDR1 is SGHNT and CDR2 is YYREEE (reference sequence). The length of the CDR3 is 13 residues. Filled out from reference TRBV5-4 and TRBJ2-7, the complete variable domain reads ETGVTQSPTHLIKTRGQQVTLRCSSQSGHNTVSWYQQALGQGPQFIFQYYREEENGRGNFPPRFSGLQFPNYSSELNVNALELDDSALYLCASSPGRAPEQYFGPGTRLTVT.